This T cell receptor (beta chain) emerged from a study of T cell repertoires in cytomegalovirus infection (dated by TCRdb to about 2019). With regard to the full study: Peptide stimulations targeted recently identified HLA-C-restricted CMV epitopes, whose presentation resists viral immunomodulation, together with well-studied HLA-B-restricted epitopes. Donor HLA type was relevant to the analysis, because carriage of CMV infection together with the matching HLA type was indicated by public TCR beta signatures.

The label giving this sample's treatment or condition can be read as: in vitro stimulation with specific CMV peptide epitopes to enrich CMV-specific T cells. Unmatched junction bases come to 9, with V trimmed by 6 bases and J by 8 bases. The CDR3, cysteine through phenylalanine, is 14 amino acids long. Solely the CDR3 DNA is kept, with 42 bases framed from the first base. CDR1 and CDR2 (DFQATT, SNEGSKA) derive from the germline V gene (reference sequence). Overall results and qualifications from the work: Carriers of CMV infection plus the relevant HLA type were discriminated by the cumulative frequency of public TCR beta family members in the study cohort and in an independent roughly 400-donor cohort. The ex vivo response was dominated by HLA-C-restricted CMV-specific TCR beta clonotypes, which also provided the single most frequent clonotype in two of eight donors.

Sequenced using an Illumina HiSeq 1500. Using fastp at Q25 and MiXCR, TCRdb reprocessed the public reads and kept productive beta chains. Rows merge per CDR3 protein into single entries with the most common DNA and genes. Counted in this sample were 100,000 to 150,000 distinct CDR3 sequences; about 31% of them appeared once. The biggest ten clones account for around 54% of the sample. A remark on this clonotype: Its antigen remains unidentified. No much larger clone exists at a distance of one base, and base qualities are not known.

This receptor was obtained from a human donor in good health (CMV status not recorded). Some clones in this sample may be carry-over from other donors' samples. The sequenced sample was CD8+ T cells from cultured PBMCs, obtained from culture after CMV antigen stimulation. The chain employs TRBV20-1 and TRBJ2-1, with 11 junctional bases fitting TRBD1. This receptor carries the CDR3 CSANPGTGGYEQFF. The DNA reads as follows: TGCAGTGCCAATCCCGGGACAGGGGGGTATGAGCAGTTCTTC.